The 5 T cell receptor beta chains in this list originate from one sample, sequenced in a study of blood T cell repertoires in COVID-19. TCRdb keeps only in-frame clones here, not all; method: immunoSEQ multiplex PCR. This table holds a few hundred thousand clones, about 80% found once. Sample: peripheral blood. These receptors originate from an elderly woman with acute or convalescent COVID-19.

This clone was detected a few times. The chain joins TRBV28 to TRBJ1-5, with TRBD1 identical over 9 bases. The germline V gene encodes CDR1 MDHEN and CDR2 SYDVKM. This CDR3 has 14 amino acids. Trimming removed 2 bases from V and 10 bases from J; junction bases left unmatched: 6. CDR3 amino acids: CASSLSDRGGPQHF. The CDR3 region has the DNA TGTGCCAGCAGTTTAAGTGACAGGGGGGGCCCCCAGCATTTT.

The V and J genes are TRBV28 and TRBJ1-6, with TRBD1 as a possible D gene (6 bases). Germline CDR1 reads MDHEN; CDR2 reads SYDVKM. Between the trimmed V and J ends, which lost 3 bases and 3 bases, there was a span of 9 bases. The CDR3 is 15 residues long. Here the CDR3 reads CASSFGGSYNSPLHF. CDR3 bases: TGTGCCAGCAGTTTTGGGGGCAGCTATAATTCACCCCTCCACTTT.

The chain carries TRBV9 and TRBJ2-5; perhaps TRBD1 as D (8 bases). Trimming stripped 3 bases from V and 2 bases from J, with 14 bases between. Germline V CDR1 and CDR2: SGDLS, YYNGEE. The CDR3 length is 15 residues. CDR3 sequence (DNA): TGTGCCAGCAGCGCGCTACAGGGGGGGCAAGAGACCCAGTACTTC. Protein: CASSALQGGQETQYF. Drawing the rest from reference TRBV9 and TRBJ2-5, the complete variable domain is DSGVTQTPKHLITATGQRVTLRCSPRSGDLSVYWYQQSLDQGLQFLIQYYNGEERAKGNILERFSAQQFPDLHSELNLSSLELGDSALYFCASSALQGGQETQYFGPGTRLLVL.

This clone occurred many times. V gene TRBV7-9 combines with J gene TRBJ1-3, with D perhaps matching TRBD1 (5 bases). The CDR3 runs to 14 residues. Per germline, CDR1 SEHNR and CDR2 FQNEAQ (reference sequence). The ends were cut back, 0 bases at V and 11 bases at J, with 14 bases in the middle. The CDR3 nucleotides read TGTGCCAGCAGCTTAGCATCGACAGTTTACGCCATATATTTT. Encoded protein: CASSLASTVYAIYF.

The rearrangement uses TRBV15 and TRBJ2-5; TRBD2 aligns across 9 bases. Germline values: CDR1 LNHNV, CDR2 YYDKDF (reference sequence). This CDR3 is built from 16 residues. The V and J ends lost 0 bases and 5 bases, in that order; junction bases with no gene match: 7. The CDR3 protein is CATSREAGLAGETQYF. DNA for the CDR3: TGTGCCACCAGCAGAGAGGCGGGACTAGCTGGGGAGACCCAGTACTTC.